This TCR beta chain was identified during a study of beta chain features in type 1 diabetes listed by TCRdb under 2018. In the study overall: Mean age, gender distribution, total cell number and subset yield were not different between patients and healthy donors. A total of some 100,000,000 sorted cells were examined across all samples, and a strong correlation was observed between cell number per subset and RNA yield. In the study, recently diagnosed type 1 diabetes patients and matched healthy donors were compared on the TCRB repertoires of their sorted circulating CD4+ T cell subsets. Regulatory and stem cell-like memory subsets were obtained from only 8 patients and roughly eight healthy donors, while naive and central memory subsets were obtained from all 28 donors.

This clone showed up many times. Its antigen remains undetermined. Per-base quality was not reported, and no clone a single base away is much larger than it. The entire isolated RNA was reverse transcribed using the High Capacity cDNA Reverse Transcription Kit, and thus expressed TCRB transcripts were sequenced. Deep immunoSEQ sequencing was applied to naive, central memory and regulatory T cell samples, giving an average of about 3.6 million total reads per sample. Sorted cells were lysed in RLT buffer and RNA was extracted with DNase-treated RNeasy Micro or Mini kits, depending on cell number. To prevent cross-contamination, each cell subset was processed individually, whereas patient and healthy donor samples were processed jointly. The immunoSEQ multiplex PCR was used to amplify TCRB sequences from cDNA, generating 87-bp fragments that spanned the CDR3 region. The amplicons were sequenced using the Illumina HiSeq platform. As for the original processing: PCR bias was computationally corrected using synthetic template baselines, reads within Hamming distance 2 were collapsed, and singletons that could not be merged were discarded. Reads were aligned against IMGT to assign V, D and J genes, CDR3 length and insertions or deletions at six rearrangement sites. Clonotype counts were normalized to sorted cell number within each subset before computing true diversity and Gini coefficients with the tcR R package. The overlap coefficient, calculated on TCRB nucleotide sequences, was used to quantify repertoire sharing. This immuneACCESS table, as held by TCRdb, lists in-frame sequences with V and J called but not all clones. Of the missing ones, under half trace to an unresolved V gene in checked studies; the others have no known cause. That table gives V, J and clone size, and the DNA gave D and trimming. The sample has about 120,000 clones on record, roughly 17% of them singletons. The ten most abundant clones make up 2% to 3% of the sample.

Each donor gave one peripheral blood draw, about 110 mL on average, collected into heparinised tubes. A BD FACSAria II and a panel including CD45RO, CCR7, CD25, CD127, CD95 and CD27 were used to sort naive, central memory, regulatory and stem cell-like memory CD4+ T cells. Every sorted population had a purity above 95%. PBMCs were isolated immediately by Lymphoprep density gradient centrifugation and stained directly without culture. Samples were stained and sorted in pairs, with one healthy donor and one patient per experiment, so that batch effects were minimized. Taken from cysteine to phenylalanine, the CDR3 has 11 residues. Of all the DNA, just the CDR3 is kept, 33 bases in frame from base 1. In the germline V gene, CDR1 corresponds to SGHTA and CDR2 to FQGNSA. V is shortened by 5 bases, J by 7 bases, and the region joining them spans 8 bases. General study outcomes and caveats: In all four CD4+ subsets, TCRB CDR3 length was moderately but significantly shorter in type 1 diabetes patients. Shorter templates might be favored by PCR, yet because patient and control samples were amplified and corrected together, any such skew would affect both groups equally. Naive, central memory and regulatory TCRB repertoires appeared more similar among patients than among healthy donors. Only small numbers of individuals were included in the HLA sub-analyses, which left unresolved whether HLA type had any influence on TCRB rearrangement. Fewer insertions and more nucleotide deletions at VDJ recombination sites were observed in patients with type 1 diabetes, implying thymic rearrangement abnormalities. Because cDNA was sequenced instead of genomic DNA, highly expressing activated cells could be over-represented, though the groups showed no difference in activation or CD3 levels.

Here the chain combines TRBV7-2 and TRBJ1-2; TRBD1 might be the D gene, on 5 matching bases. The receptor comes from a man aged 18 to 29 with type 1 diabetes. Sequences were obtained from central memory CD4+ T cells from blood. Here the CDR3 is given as CASSMGGGYTF. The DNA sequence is TGTGCCAGCAGCATGGGGGGTGGCTACACCTTC.